This T cell receptor (beta chain) emerged from a study of T cell responses to AZD1222 COVID-19 vaccine. Study details: Second-dose intervals of approximately 4 or approximately 12 weeks were pooled.

Comment on this clone: Its antigen is not known.

TCRdb's table, derived via immunoSEQ multiplex PCR, lists solely in-frame clones and lacks some. The table shows about 140,000 clones, with roughly 90% occurring only once. CDR3 length: 16 amino acids. Germline-derived CDR1 and CDR2 are MNHNY and SVGAGI (reference sequence). The ends lost 2 bases at V and 5 bases at J; junction bases unmatched: 6. Whole-study results and caveats: As reported, nearly half of all spike-specific TCRs target variant regions that are unmutated. The breadth and depth of Spike-specific TCRs increased once two AZD1222 doses had been given.

This clonotype originated in an adult in good health. The sequencing used peripheral blood, collected on day 0 of AZD1222 vaccination. The chain couples TRBV6-6 to TRBJ2-7, with 13 bases that match TRBD2. The CDR3 loop reads CASSYARTSGGHEQYF. The CDR3, as DNA: TGTGCCAGCAGTTACGCCCGGACTAGCGGGGGCCACGAGCAGTACTTC.